This is a list of T cell receptor beta chains from one sample in a study of blood T cells in healthy people across ages. From the 5' RACE reads, TCRdb called clonotypes with MiXCR, one entry per CDR3 protein. The table has some 1.1 million distinct CDR3 sequences, 35% to 40% seen once. The sequencing sample was made of blood. Source of these receptors: a man younger than 30 in good health. Both conserved end residues are part of each CDR3. The order of the fields is CDR3 protein, CDR3 DNA, clone size, J gene, D gene, V gene. The D gene is left open where the match is weak. Clone size, where shown, is once, few, many, or a class for clones that have expanded.

CDR3 protein: CASSVEGTAYEQYF
CDR3 DNA: TGTGCCAGCAGCGTAGAAGGGACAGCCTACGAGCAGTACTTC
clone size: medium-sized
J gene: TRBJ2-7
D gene: TRBD1
V gene: TRBV9

CDR3 protein: CSARKISGVDTEAFF
CDR3 DNA: TGCAGTGCTAGAAAAATATCAGGGGTCGACACTGAAGCTTTCTTT
clone size: few
J gene: TRBJ1-1
D gene: -
V gene: TRBV20-1

CDR3 protein: CASSSGDSAEKLFF
CDR3 DNA: TGCGCCAGCAGCTCAGGGGATTCGGCGGAAAAACTGTTTTTT
clone size: few
J gene: TRBJ1-4
D gene: -
V gene: TRBV5-1

CDR3 protein: CASSLDRVSYGCTF
CDR3 DNA: TGTGCCAGCAGCTTGGATCGAGTCAGCTATGGCTGCACCTTC
clone size: -
J gene: TRBJ1-2
D gene: -
V gene: TRBV5-4

CDR3 protein: CASSSENYGYTF
CDR3 DNA: TGTGCCAGCAGTTCGGAGAACTATGGCTACACCTTC
clone size: -
J gene: TRBJ1-2
D gene: -
V gene: TRBV9

CDR3 protein: CASNLAGRRTDTQYF
CDR3 DNA: TGTGCCAGCAACCTAGCGGGGCGCCGCACAGATACGCAGTATTTT
clone size: -
J gene: TRBJ2-3
D gene: TRBD2
V gene: TRBV2

CDR3 protein: CSAIHSGLGGNEQFF
CDR3 DNA: TGCAGTGCTATCCACTCGGGACTAGGAGGCAATGAGCAGTTCTTC
clone size: -
J gene: TRBJ2-1
D gene: TRBD2
V gene: TRBV20-1

CDR3 protein: CASSPWGSEQYF
CDR3 DNA: TGTGCCAGCAGCCCCTGGGGTAGCGAGCAGTACTTC
clone size: -
J gene: TRBJ2-7
D gene: -
V gene: TRBV3-1

CDR3 protein: CASSVGAFPSTDTQYF
CDR3 DNA: TGTGCCAGCAGCGTAGGGGCATTCCCTAGCACAGATACGCAGTATTTT
clone size: few
J gene: TRBJ2-3
D gene: -
V gene: TRBV9

CDR3 protein: CASRMGVRETQYF
CDR3 DNA: TGTGCCAGCAGAATGGGGGTTCGGGAGACCCAGTACTTC
clone size: few
J gene: TRBJ2-5
D gene: -
V gene: TRBV6-5

CDR3 protein: CASSLLRRGRNEQFF
CDR3 DNA: TGTGCCAGCAGTTTACTAAGAAGGGGGCGTAATGAGCAGTTCTTC
clone size: few
J gene: TRBJ2-1
D gene: TRBD1
V gene: TRBV28

CDR3 protein: CASSPLFGPHQETQYF
CDR3 DNA: TGTGCCAGCAGCCCGCTATTCGGTCCCCATCAAGAGACCCAGTACTTC
clone size: few
J gene: TRBJ2-5
D gene: -
V gene: TRBV6-2/TRBV6-3

CDR3 protein: CASSYYGQAYEQYF
CDR3 DNA: TGTGCCAGCAGTTACTACGGCCAGGCCTACGAGCAGTACTTC
clone size: few
J gene: TRBJ2-7
D gene: -
V gene: TRBV6-2/TRBV6-3

CDR3 protein: CASRATGVNGYTF
CDR3 DNA: TGTGCCAGCAGGGCGACAGGGGTAAATGGCTACACCTTC
clone size: few
J gene: TRBJ1-2
D gene: TRBD1
V gene: TRBV27

CDR3 protein: CASSQGQGKINGYTF
CDR3 DNA: TGTGCCAGCAGCCAGGGACAGGGAAAGATCAATGGCTACACCTTC
clone size: -
J gene: TRBJ1-2
D gene: TRBD1
V gene: TRBV3-1

CDR3 protein: CSTRQGANTGELFF
CDR3 DNA: TGCAGCACCCGACAGGGGGCTAACACCGGGGAGCTGTTTTTT
clone size: -
J gene: TRBJ2-2
D gene: TRBD1
V gene: TRBV29-1

CDR3 protein: CASSASRTSVGKTQYF
CDR3 DNA: TGTGCCAGCAGTGCATCACGGACTAGCGTCGGGAAGACCCAGTACTTC
clone size: -
J gene: TRBJ2-5
D gene: TRBD2
V gene: TRBV28

CDR3 protein: CASSLPANEQYF
CDR3 DNA: TGTGCCAGCAGCTTACCCGCTAACGAGCAGTACTTC
clone size: few
J gene: TRBJ2-7
D gene: -
V gene: TRBV7-9

CDR3 protein: CASSDGPRDRGGEAFF
CDR3 DNA: TGTGCCAGCAGTGATGGGCCTCGCGACAGGGGGGGTGAAGCTTTCTTT
clone size: -
J gene: TRBJ1-1
D gene: TRBD1
V gene: TRBV6-6

CDR3 protein: CASSSRTGGEIDTQYF
CDR3 DNA: TGTGCCAGCAGCTCCAGGACAGGGGGAGAGATAGATACGCAGTATTTT
clone size: -
J gene: TRBJ2-3
D gene: TRBD1
V gene: TRBV13

CDR3 protein: CSARGADYGYTF
CDR3 DNA: TGCAGTGCTAGAGGGGCAGACTATGGCTACACCTTC
clone size: few
J gene: TRBJ1-2
D gene: -
V gene: TRBV20-1

CDR3 protein: CASTGDSGEKLFF
CDR3 DNA: TGTGCCAGCACAGGGGATTCAGGAGAAAAACTGTTTTTT
clone size: -
J gene: TRBJ1-4
D gene: -
V gene: TRBV2

CDR3 protein: CSAANRDRGRKKLFF
CDR3 DNA: TGCAGTGCAGCGAACCGGGACAGGGGAAGGAAAAAACTGTTTTTT
clone size: -
J gene: TRBJ1-4
D gene: TRBD1
V gene: TRBV20-1

CDR3 protein: CASSQARDIRRDTEAFF
CDR3 DNA: TGTGCCAGCAGCCAAGCCAGGGACATTCGAAGGGACACTGAAGCTTTCTTT
clone size: few
J gene: TRBJ1-1
D gene: -
V gene: TRBV14

CDR3 protein: CASSVEGQGVREQFF
CDR3 DNA: TGTGCCAGCAGCGTAGAAGGACAGGGAGTACGTGAGCAGTTCTTC
clone size: few
J gene: TRBJ2-1
D gene: TRBD1
V gene: TRBV9

CDR3 protein: CASSYKGLRARTEAFF
CDR3 DNA: TGTGCCAGCAGTTACAAAGGGTTGAGGGCAAGGACTGAAGCTTTCTTT
clone size: -
J gene: TRBJ1-1
D gene: -
V gene: TRBV6-2/TRBV6-3

CDR3 protein: CASSQDDRELETQFF
CDR3 DNA: TGCGCCAGCAGCCAAGATGACAGGGAATTAGAGACCCAGTTCTTC
clone size: -
J gene: TRBJ2-1
D gene: TRBD1
V gene: TRBV4-3

CDR3 protein: CASSLGTKHYGYTF
CDR3 DNA: TGTGCCAGCAGCTTAGGGACTAAGCACTATGGCTACACCTTC
clone size: few
J gene: TRBJ1-2
D gene: -
V gene: TRBV7-2

CDR3 protein: CASSQDHEGSYEQYF
CDR3 DNA: TGCGCCAGCAGCCAAGATCATGAGGGTTCCTACGAGCAGTACTTC
clone size: -
J gene: TRBJ2-7
D gene: -
V gene: TRBV4-1

CDR3 protein: CASSQNARGAYNEQFF
CDR3 DNA: TGCGCCAGCAGCCAGAACGCGAGGGGGGCGTACAATGAGCAGTTCTTC
clone size: -
J gene: TRBJ2-1
D gene: -
V gene: TRBV4-3

CDR3 protein: CATSRERAGRRYQPQHF
CDR3 DNA: TGTGCCACCAGCAGAGAGAGGGCAGGACGAAGGTATCAGCCCCAGCATTTT
clone size: many
J gene: TRBJ1-5
D gene: -
V gene: TRBV15

CDR3 protein: CASSLQGDQPQHF
CDR3 DNA: TGCGCCAGCAGCTTACAGGGGGATCAGCCCCAGCATTTT
clone size: many
J gene: TRBJ1-5
D gene: TRBD1
V gene: TRBV5-1

CDR3 protein: CASSQDPAGGYYNEQYF
CDR3 DNA: TGTGCCAGCAGCCAAGATCCAGCGGGGGGTTACTACAATGAGCAGTACTTC
clone size: -
J gene: TRBJ2-7
D gene: TRBD2
V gene: TRBV4-2

CDR3 protein: CASSEFVDRVTEAFF
CDR3 DNA: TGTGCCAGCAGTGAATTTGTAGACAGGGTAACTGAAGCTTTCTTT
clone size: -
J gene: TRBJ1-1
D gene: TRBD1
V gene: TRBV6-1

CDR3 protein: CASSRQGPSYNEQFF
CDR3 DNA: TGTGCCAGCTCACGACAGGGTCCCTCCTACAATGAGCAGTTCTTC
clone size: -
J gene: TRBJ2-1
D gene: TRBD1
V gene: TRBV18

CDR3 protein: CASSLAPGTAGVEAFF
CDR3 DNA: TGTGCCAGCAGCTTAGCGCCTGGGACAGCTGGAGTTGAAGCTTTCTTT
clone size: -
J gene: TRBJ1-1
D gene: TRBD1
V gene: TRBV7-9